This T cell receptor beta chain stems from a study of PD-L1 blockade in urothelial cancer (TCRdb year 2017). About the study as a whole: Every patient began therapy around 2014 and was given atezolizumab 1,200 mg intravenously every 3 weeks. Twenty-five of 29 patients were identified as males with urothelial cancer of bladder origin, and a prior smoking history was reported by 18 of 29 patients. Patients had an ECOG performance status of 0 or 1 and had received between 0 and 3 prior chemotherapy regimens. Blood samples were analyzed 3 weeks after the start of treatment (second dose) and 6 weeks after the start of treatment. Blood samples gave a median of 141,255 T cells and 80,000 or so unique TCRs, with a median clonality of approximately 0.08. The study was an exploratory multi-omic analysis of somatic, immune and clinical correlates of response to PD-L1 blockade with atezolizumab in urothelial cancer. TCR sequencing covered pretreatment tumor samples and matched, serially collected peripheral blood taken before and after atezolizumab treatment. Durable clinical benefit was defined as progression-free survival longer than 6 months, and TCR features were also tested against progression-free and overall survival. Whole exome sequencing and RNA sequencing of pretreatment tumors were performed alongside TCR sequencing in the same patients. Durable clinical benefit was achieved by nine patients but not by the remaining 20. Pretreatment blood TCR-seq was available for 30 or so patients, at least one posttreatment blood collection was obtained for 24 patients, and tumor TCR-seq was available for 24 patients.

A remark on this clone: No cognate antigen has been identified for it. No much larger clonotype is one base removed from it; base qualities were not supplied.

The cohort comprised nearly 30 patients with locally advanced or metastatic urothelial carcinoma treated at Memorial Sloan Kettering on a trial protocol. Peripheral blood mononuclear cells were collected pretreatment and during treatment, with between 1 and 8 total time points obtained per patient. The Qiagen DNeasy Blood extraction kit was used to purify genomic DNA from total PBMCs and tumor samples. Collected pretreatment and during treatment, PBMCs were isolated and stored as previously described. The CDR3 holds 14 amino acids from the cysteine to the phenylalanine. The read is trimmed to its CDR3 DNA, 42 bases read in frame from base 1. A distance of 7 bases separates the germline ends of V and J, which lose 3 bases and 1 base respectively. The germline V gene yields MNHEY for CDR1 and SVGAGI for CDR2. Synthetic TCR analog templates were spiked into each PCR to estimate absolute template abundance from read counts. TCRbeta CDR3 regions were amplified from genomic DNA with bias-controlled V and J gene primers using the immunoSEQ assay. Sequencing of rearranged TCRbeta segments was performed at approximately 20X coverage. Under the source paper's analysis protocol: Sequencing errors were corrected by clustering, and CDR3s were annotated against IMGT so that V, D and J genes could be assigned. Downstream analyses used only productive TCRbeta rearrangements and left out out-of-frame or stop-codon sequences. Clonality was calculated as one minus the Shannon entropy normalized by the log of the number of unique productive sequences. Clones differing between time points or between blood and tumor were identified using Fisher's exact test with Benjamini-Hochberg correction, with an adjusted p below 0.01 applied as the threshold. This immuneACCESS table, as held by TCRdb, lists in-frame sequences with V and J called but not all clones. Of the missing ones, under half trace to an unresolved V gene in checked studies; the others have no known cause. The V and J calls and clone size come from that table; D and trimming were worked out from the DNA. The sample yields 44,000 or so clones; more than 70% were counted once. The ten most abundant clones make up about 4.2% of the sample.

The investigation overall reported the following: Because of the small sample size (n ≈ 29) and the many exploratory analyses performed, the results are intended to be regarded as hypothesis-generating. Among patients with durable benefit, tumor-associated TCR clones showed greater expansion in peripheral blood 3 weeks after treatment started (n ≈ 21, p = 0.022). Improved progression-free and overall survival was associated with having pretreatment peripheral blood TCR clonality below the median.

The material was PBMCs, obtained around atezolizumab (anti-PD-L1) treatment. The receptor's source is a man older than 75 with urothelial cancer. The sequence is built from TRBV6-5 and TRBJ1-3; no D gene is confidently identified. The CDR3 corresponds to CASSYSGSGNTIYF. The sequenced DNA: TGTGCCAGCAGTTATTCGGGATCTGGAAACACCATATATTTT.